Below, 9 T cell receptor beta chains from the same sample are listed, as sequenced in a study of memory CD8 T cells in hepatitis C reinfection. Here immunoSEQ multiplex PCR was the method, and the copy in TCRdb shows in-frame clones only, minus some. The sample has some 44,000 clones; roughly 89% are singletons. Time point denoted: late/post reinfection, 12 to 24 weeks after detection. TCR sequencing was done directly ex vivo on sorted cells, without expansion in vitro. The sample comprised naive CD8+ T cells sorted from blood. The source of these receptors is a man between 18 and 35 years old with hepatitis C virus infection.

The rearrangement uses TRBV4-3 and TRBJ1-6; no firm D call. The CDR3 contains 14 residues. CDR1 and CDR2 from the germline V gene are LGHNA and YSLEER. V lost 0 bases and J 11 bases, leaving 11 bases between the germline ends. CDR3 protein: CASSQEWRTAPLHF. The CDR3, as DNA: TGCGCCAGCAGCCAAGAGTGGAGGACGGCACCCCTCCACTTT.

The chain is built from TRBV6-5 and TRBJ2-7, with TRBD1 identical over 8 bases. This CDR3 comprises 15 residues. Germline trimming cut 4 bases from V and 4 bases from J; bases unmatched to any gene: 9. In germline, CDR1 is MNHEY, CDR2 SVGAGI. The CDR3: CASSFDGTGSYEQYF. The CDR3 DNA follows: TGTGCCAGCAGTTTCGACGGGACAGGTTCGTACGAGCAGTACTTC.

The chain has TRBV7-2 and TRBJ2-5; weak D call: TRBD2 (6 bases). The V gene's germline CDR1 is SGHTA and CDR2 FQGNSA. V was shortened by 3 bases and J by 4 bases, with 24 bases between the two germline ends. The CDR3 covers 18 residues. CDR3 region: CASSFPLTGDHLPETQYF. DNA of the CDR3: TGTGCCAGCAGCTTCCCCCTAACGGGGGACCATCTTCCAGAGACCCAGTACTTC.

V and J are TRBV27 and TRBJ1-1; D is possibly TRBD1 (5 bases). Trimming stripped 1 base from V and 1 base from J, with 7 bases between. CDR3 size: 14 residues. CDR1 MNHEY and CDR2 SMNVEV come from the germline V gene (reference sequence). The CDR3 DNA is TGTGCCAGCAGTTTATACCAGGGGAACACTGAAGCTTTCTTT. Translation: CASSLYQGNTEAFF.

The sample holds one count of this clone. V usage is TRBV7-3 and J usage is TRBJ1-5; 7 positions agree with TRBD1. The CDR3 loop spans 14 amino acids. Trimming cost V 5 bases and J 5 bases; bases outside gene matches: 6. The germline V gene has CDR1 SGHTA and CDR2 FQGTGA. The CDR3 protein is CASSLNRGDQPQHF. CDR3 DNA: TGTGCCAGCAGCCTAAACAGGGGAGATCAGCCCCAGCATTTT.

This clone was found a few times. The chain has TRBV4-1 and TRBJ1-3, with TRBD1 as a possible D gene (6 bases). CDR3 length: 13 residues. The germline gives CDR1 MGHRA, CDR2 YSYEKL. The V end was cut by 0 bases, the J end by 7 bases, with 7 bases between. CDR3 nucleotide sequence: TGCGCCAGCAGCCAAGAAGGGGGTAACACCATATATTTT. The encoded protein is CASSQEGGNTIYF.

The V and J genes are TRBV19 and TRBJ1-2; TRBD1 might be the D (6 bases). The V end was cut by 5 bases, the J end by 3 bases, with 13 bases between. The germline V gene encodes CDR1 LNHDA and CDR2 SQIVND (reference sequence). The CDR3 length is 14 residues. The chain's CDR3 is CASSPFTGHYGYTF. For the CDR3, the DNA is TGTGCCAGTAGTCCCTTCACAGGGCACTATGGCTACACCTTC.

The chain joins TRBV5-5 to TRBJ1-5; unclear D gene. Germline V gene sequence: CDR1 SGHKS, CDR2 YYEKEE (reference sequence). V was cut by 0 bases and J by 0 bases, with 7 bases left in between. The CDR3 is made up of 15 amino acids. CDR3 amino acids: CASSLGQISNQPQHF. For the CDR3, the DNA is TGTGCCAGCAGCTTGGGGCAAATTAGCAATCAGCCCCAGCATTTT.

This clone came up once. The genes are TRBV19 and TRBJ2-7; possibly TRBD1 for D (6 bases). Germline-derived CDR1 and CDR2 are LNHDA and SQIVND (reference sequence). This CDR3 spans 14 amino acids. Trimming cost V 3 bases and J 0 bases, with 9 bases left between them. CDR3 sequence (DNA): TGTGCCAGTAGTATGACAGGTAGCTCCTACGAGCAGTACTTC. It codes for CASSMTGSSYEQYF.